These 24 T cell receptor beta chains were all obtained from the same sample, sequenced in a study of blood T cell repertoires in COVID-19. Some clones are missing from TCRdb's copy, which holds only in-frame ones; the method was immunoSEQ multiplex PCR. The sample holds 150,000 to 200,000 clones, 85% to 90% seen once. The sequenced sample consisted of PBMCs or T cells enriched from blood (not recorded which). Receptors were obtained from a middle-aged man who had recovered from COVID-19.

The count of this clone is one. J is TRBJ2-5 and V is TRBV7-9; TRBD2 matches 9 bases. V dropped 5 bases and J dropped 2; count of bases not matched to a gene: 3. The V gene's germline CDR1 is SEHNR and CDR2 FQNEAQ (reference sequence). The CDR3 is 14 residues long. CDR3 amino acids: CASSITSGQETQYF. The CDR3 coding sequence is TGTGCCAGCAGCATTACTAGCGGGCAAGAGACCCAGTACTTC.

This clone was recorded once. CDR3 in amino acids: CSARQENIQYF. DNA of the CDR3: TGCAGCGCCCGACAGGAAAACATTCAGTACTTC. The chain has TRBV29-1 and TRBJ2-4, with TRBD1 as a possible D gene (6 bases). The CDR3 is made up of 11 amino acids. Germline V gene sequence: CDR1 SQVTM, CDR2 ANQGSEA. Trimming pared 7 bases from V and 5 bases from J, leaving 9 bases between. Complete variable domain (other parts from reference TRBV29-1 and TRBJ2-4): SAVISQKPSRDICQRGTSLTIQCQVDSQVTMMFWYRQQPGQSLTLIATANQGSEATYESGFVIDKFPISRPNLTFSTLTVSNMSPEDSSIYLCSARQENIQYFGAGTRLSVL.

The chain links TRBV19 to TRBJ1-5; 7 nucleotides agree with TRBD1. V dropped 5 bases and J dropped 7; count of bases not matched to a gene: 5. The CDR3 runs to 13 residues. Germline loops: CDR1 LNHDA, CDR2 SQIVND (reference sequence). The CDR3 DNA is TGTGCCAGTAGTGGAGACAGGGTCCAGCCCCAGCATTTT. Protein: CASSGDRVQPQHF.

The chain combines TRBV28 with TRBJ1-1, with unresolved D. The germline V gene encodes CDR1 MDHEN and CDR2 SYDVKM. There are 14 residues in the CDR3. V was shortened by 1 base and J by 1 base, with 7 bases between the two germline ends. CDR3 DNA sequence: TGTGCCAGCAGTTTATCCCAATCGAACACTGAAGCTTTCTTT. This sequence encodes CASSLSQSNTEAFF.

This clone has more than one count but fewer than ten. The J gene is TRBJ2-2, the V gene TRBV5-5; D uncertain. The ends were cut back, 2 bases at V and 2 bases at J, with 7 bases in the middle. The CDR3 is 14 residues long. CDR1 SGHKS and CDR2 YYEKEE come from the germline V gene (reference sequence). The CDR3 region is CASSFTVNTGELFF. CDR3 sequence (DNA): TGTGCCAGCAGCTTTACAGTTAACACCGGGGAGCTGTTTTTT.

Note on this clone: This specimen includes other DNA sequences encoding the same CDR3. The CDR3 DNA sequence: TGCGCCAGCAGCTTAGGACTAGCGGGGTCTCAAGAGACCCAGTACTTC. It codes for CASSLGLAGSQETQYF. This chain connects TRBV5-1 to TRBJ2-5; 12 nucleotides line up with TRBD2. The CDR3 length is 16 residues. V dropped 2 bases and J dropped 2; count of bases not matched to a gene: 4. Germline CDR1 is SGHRS and CDR2 is YFSETQ.

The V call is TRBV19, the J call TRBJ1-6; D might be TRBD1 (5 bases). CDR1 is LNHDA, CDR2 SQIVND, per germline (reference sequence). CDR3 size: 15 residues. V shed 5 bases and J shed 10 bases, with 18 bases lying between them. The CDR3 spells CASSGGLQRGSPLHF. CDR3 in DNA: TGTGCCAGTAGTGGGGGACTTCAGCGTGGGTCACCCCTCCACTTT.

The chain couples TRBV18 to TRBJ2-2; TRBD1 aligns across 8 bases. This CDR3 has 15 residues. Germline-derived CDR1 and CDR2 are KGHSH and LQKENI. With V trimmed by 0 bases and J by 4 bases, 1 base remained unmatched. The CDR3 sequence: CASSPPTGATGELFF. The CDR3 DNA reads TGTGCCAGCTCACCACCGACAGGGGCCACCGGGGAGCTGTTTTTT.

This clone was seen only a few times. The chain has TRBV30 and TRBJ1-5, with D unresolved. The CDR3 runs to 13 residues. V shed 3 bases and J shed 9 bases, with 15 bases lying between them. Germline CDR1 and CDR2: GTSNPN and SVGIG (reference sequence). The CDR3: CAWSAGSRGPQHF. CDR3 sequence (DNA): TGTGCCTGGAGCGCTGGGTCGCGGGGGCCCCAGCATTTT.

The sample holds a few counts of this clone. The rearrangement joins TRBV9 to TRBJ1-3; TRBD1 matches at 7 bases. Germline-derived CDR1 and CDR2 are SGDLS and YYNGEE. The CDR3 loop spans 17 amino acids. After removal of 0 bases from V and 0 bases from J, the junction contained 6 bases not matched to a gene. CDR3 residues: CASSVEGQHFSGNTIYF. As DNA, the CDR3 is TGTGCCAGCAGCGTAGAGGGACAGCACTTCTCTGGAAACACCATATATTTT.

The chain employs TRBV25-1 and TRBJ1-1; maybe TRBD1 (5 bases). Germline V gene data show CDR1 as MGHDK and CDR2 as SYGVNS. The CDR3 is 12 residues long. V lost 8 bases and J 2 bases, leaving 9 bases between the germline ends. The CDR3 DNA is TGTGCCAGCGTGACAGTTAACACTGAAGCTTTCTTT. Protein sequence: CASVTVNTEAFF.

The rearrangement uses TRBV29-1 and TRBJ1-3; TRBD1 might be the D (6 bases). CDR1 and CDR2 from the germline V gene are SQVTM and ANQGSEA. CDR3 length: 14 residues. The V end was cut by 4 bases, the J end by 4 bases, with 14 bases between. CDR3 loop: CSVVTGTGGNTIYF. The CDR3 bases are TGCAGCGTTGTAACAGGGACGGGCGGAAACACCATATATTTT.

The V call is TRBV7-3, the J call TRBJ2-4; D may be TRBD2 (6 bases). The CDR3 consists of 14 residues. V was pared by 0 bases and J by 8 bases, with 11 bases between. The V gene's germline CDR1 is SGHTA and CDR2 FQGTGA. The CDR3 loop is CASSLTGGGDIQYF. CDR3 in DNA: TGTGCCAGCAGCTTAACCGGGGGTGGAGACATTCAGTACTTC.

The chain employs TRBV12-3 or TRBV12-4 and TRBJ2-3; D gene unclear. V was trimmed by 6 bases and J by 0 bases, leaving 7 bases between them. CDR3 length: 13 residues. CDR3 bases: TGTGCCAGCAGGCCGACTAGCACAGATACGCAGTATTTT. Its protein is CASRPTSTDTQYF.

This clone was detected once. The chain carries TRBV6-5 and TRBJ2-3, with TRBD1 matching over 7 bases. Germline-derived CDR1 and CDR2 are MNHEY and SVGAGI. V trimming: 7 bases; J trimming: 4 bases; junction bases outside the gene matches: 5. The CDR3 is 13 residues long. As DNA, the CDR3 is TGTGCCAGCACCCTTCAGGGGGCAGATACGCAGTATTTT. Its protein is CASTLQGADTQYF.

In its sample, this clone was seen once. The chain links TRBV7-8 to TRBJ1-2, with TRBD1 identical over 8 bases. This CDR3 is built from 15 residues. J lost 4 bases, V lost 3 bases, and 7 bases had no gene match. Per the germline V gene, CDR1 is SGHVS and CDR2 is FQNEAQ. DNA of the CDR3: TGTGCCAGCAGCTTTCAACCCAGGGGGCCCTATGGCTACACCTTC. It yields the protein CASSFQPRGPYGYTF.

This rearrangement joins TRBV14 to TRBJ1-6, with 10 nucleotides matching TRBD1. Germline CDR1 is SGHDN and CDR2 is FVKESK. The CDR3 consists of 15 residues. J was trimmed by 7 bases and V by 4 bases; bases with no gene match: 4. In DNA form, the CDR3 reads TGTGCCAGCAGCCGGACAGGGGGAGGGAATTCACCCCTCCACTTT. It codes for CASSRTGGGNSPLHF.

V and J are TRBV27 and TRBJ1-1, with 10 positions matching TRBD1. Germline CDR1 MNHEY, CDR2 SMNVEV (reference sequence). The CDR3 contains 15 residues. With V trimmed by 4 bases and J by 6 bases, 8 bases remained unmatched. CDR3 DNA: TGTGCCAGCAGTTCCCCGGGACAGGGGTTGGCTGAAGCTTTCTTT. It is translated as CASSSPGQGLAEAFF.

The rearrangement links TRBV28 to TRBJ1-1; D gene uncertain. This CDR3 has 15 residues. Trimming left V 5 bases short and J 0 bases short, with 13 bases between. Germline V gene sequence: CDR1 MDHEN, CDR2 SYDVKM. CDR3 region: CASSGHPRLNTEAFF. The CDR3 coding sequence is TGTGCCAGCAGTGGCCATCCTAGATTGAACACTGAAGCTTTCTTT.

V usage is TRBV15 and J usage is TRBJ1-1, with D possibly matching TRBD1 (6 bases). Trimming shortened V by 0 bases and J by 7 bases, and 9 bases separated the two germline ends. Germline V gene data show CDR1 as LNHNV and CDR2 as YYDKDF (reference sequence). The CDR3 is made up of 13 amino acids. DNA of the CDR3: TGTGCCACCAGCAGAGACAGGGGAAATGAAGCTTTCTTT. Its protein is CATSRDRGNEAFF.

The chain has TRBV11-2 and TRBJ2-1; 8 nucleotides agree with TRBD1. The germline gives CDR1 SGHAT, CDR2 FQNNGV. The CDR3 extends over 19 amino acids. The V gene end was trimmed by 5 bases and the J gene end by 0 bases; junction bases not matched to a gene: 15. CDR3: CASSGRTGPKMSSYNEQFF. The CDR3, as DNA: TGTGCCAGCAGCGGGCGGACAGGGCCCAAAATGAGCTCCTACAATGAGCAGTTCTTC. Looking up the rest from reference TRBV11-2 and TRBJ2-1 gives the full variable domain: EAGVAQSPRYKIIEKRQSVAFWCNPISGHATLYWYQQILGQGPKLLIQFQNNGVVDDSQLPKDRFSAERLKGVDSTLKIQPAKLEDSAVYLCASSGRTGPKMSSYNEQFFGPGTRLTVL.

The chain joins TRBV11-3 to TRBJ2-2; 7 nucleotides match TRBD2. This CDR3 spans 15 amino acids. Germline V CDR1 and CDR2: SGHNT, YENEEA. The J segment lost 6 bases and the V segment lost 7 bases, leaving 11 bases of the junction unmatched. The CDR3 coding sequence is TGTGCCAGCACCCCGTTGGGGGGGGTGGCCGGGGAGCTGTTTTTT. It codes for CASTPLGGVAGELFF. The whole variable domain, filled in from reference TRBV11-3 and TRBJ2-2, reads EAGVVQSPRYKIIEKKQPVAFWCNPISGHNTLYWYLQNLGQGPELLIRYENEEAVDDSQLPKDRFSAERLKGVDSTLKIQPAELGDSAVYLCASTPLGGVAGELFFGEGSRLTVL.

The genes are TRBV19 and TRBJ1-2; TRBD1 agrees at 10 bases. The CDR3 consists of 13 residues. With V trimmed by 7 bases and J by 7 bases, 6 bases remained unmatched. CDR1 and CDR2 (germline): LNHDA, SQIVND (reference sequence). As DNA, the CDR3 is TGTGCCAGTACCAGGGACAGGGGTCTTGGCTACACCTTC. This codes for CASTRDRGLGYTF.

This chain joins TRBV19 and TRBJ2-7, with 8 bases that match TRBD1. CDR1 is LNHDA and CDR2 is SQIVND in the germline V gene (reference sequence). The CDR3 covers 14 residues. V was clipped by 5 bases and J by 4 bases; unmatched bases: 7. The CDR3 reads CASSPGTGEYEQYF. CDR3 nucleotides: TGTGCCAGTAGTCCCGGGACAGGAGAGTACGAGCAGTACTTC.